A single sample is the source of the 24 T cell receptor beta chains below, sequenced in a study of blood T cell repertoires in COVID-19. Generated by immunoSEQ multiplex PCR, the TCRdb table keeps only in-frame clones and is missing some. The table records fewer than 250,000 clones, about 90% of them present only once. Sequencing input: PBMCs or T cells enriched from blood (not recorded which). The receptors shown here come from a woman between 50 and 59 years old with acute COVID-19.

The chain uses TRBV7-9 and TRBJ1-1; the D gene is possibly TRBD1 (5 bases). The germline V gene has CDR1 SEHNR and CDR2 FQNEAQ (reference sequence). CDR3 length equals 15 residues. The ends were cut back, 0 bases at V and 1 base at J, with 9 bases in the middle. The CDR3 sequence: CASSLAAGRNTEAFF. CDR3 in DNA: TGTGCCAGCAGCTTAGCTGCGGGGCGGAACACTGAAGCTTTCTTT.

J is TRBJ1-2 and V is TRBV13, with a tentative D call TRBD1 (5 bases). This CDR3 region has 14 residues. Germline values: CDR1 PRHDT, CDR2 FYEKMQ (reference sequence). Trimming removed 0 bases from V and 7 bases from J, with 12 bases in between. The CDR3 here is CASSLGLGEGGYTF. The CDR3 bases are TGTGCCAGCAGCTTAGGCTTAGGGGAAGGTGGCTACACCTTC.

The rearrangement joins TRBV6-5 to TRBJ1-1; D is unresolved. The germline V gene encodes CDR1 MNHEY and CDR2 SVGAGI. The CDR3 covers 14 residues. Trimming shortened V by 0 bases and J by 2 bases, and 7 bases separated the two germline ends. CDR3 protein: CASSYSGRNTEAFF. As DNA, the CDR3 is TGTGCCAGCAGTTACTCTGGCAGAAACACTGAAGCTTTCTTT.

The rearrangement links TRBV10-1 to TRBJ1-5; D call uncertain. The length of the CDR3 is 15 residues. Germline V lookup: CDR1 WNHNN, CDR2 SYGVQD (reference sequence). V lost 4 bases and J 5 bases, leaving 15 bases between the germline ends. Here the CDR3 reads CASSAWMGAHQPQHF. The CDR3 DNA sequence: TGCGCCAGCAGTGCGTGGATGGGCGCCCATCAGCCCCAGCATTTT.

This chain joins TRBV5-4 and TRBJ2-7; the D gene is possibly TRBD2 (5 bases). The V end lost 0 bases, the J end lost 2 bases, and 12 bases lay between the germline ends. The CDR3 runs to 15 residues. The V gene's germline CDR1 is SGHNT and CDR2 YYREEE (reference sequence). CDR3 amino acids: CASSLAVSGPYEQYF. CDR3 coding DNA: TGTGCCAGCAGCTTGGCAGTCAGCGGTCCCTACGAGCAGTACTTC.

The rearrangement uses TRBV15 and TRBJ2-7; 8 nucleotides line up with TRBD1. This CDR3 region has 15 residues. V dropped 3 bases and J dropped 3; count of bases not matched to a gene: 7. CDR1 and CDR2 (germline): LNHNV, YYDKDF (reference sequence). CDR3 DNA sequence: TGTGCCACCAGCAGCGGTGAGACAGGGGTCTACGAGCAGTACTTC. Residues: CATSSGETGVYEQYF. Based on the CDR3 plus reference TRBV15 and TRBJ2-7, the full variable domain is DAMVIQNPRYQVTQFGKPVTLSCSQTLNHNVMYWYQQKSSQAPKLLFHYYDKDFNNEADTPDNFQSRRPNTSFCFLDIRSPGLGDTAMYLCATSSGETGVYEQYFGPGTRLTVT.

V and J are TRBV7-9 and TRBJ2-1; 9 nucleotides line up with TRBD2. CDR1 and CDR2 from the germline V gene are SEHNR and FQNEAQ (reference sequence). Unmatched junction bases numbered 9, after V lost 1 base and J lost 5 bases. The CDR3 is made up of 17 amino acids. CDR3 in DNA: TGTGCCAGCAGCTTAGGTTCGCGACTAGCGGACGACAATGAGCAGTTCTTC. Translating gives CASSLGSRLADDNEQFF.

The V call is TRBV9, the J call TRBJ1-6; the match to TRBD1 covers 7 bases. This CDR3 is 14 amino acids long. Germline CDR1 reads SGDLS; CDR2 reads YYNGEE. V gave up 3 bases and J gave up 7 bases; unmatched junction bases: 4. The CDR3 DNA follows: TGTGCCAGCAGCGCCGGCAGGGGGAATTCACCCCTCCACTTT. Translated: CASSAGRGNSPLHF.

This chain joins TRBV7-6 and TRBJ2-5; TRBD2 matches 8 bases. The CDR3 totals 15 residues. CDR1 and CDR2 (germline): SGHVS, FNYEAQ. V lost 3 bases and J lost 4; bases outside the gene matches: 7. CDR3 sequence (DNA): TGTGCCAGCAGCTTTACTAGCGGCGGGGGAGAGACCCAGTACTTC. Protein sequence: CASSFTSGGGETQYF.

V gene TRBV4-1 combines with J gene TRBJ1-6; 8 bases line up with TRBD1. With 2 bases clipped from V and 11 bases from J, the junction kept 17 bases outside the gene matches. The CDR3 is 18 amino acids. Looked up from germline, CDR1 is MGHRA and CDR2 is YSYEKL. CDR3 nucleotide sequence: TGCGCCAGCAGCCAACAAGTGGTAGGTCAGGGGGCGGTGGCACCCCTCCACTTT. Amino acid sequence: CASSQQVVGQGAVAPLHF.

This clone has more than one count but fewer than ten. The J gene is TRBJ1-2, the V gene TRBV16; TRBD1 agrees at 9 bases. The germline V gene encodes CDR1 KGHSY and CDR2 FQNENV. J gave up 4 bases and V 3 bases, and 6 bases lay outside the gene matches. The CDR3 has 15 residues. CDR3 bases: TGTGCCAGCAGCCATGGGACAGGGATTGGCTATGGCTACACCTTC. Translated, it gives CASSHGTGIGYGYTF.

The chain has TRBV7-9 and TRBJ2-7, with 7 bases identical to TRBD1. This CDR3 has 12 amino acids. V shed 6 bases, J shed 6 bases, and the junction held 5 bases outside the gene matches. In germline, CDR1 is SEHNR, CDR2 FQNEAQ (reference sequence). This CDR3 reads CASRTDRVEQYF. CDR3 bases: TGTGCCAGCAGGACAGACAGGGTCGAGCAGTACTTC.

V usage is TRBV12-3 or TRBV12-4 and J usage is TRBJ1-5; 8 bases map to TRBD1. Trimming took 6 bases from V and 6 from J; bases not matched to a gene: 4. CDR3 length: 13 residues. CDR3 nucleotide sequence: TGTGCCAGCAGCCAACAGGGGGGTCAGCCCCAGCATTTT. Protein sequence: CASSQQGGQPQHF.

The CDR3 bases are TGTGCCAGCAGTTTATCGGGACTAGCGGGAGAGGGAACAGATACGCAGTATTTT. Translating gives CASSLSGLAGEGTDTQYF. The rearrangement joins TRBV28 to TRBJ2-3, with 14 bases that match TRBD2. This CDR3 spans 18 amino acids. Germline values: CDR1 MDHEN, CDR2 SYDVKM. V was clipped by 1 base and J by 3 bases; unmatched bases: 6. Drawing the rest from reference TRBV28 and TRBJ2-3, the complete variable domain is DVKVTQSSRYLVKRTGEKVFLECVQDMDHENMFWYRQDPGLGLRLIYFSYDVKMKEKGDIPEGYSVSREKKERFSLILESASTNQTSMYLCASSLSGLAGEGTDTQYFGPGTRLTVL.

The genes are TRBV27 and TRBJ1-2; 10 bases line up with TRBD1. The V segment lost 7 bases and the J segment 2 bases; nucleotides outside the gene matches: 7. The CDR3 is 15 amino acids. Germline-derived CDR1 and CDR2 are MNHEY and SMNVEV (reference sequence). This chain's CDR3 is CASTGQGRSNYGYTF. The CDR3, as DNA: TGTGCCAGCACGGGACAGGGGAGGTCGAACTATGGCTACACCTTC.

This clone occurred once. This sequence joins TRBV7-9 and TRBJ2-5; 13 nucleotides match TRBD2. The CDR3 runs to 16 residues. Trimming removed 5 bases from V and 0 bases from J; junction bases left unmatched: 3. The V gene's germline CDR1 is SEHNR and CDR2 FQNEAQ (reference sequence). The DNA for the CDR3 is TGTGCCAGCAGCCCGGGGACTAGCGGGGACCAAGAGACCCAGTACTTC. Its translation: CASSPGTSGDQETQYF.

The chain joins TRBV20-1 to TRBJ1-2, with D perhaps TRBD1 (5 bases). The CDR3 length is 11 residues. Trimming took off 6 bases at V and 8 bases at J, with 13 bases between the two ends. Germline loops: CDR1 DFQATT, CDR2 SNEGSKA (reference sequence). CDR3 DNA sequence: TGCAGTGCCCCCCGGGGGGGAGGCTACACCTTC. Translation gives CSAPRGGGYTF.

V gene TRBV5-1 combines with J gene TRBJ1-5, with TRBD1 matching over 7 bases. Trimming removed 0 bases from V and 6 bases from J; junction bases left unmatched: 6. The CDR3 is made up of 15 amino acids. Germline loops: CDR1 SGHRS, CDR2 YFSETQ. In nucleotides, the CDR3 is TGCGCCAGCAGCTTGGTCCCAGGGGGATTTCAGCCCCAGCATTTT. Its protein is CASSLVPGGFQPQHF.

This sequence joins TRBV21-1 and TRBJ2-1; TRBD2 is the table's D call, not checked against the DNA. TRBV21-1 is shown as a pseudogene. The CDR3 runs to 14 residues. CDR3 loop: CASSDSGLSNEQFF. DNA for the CDR3: TGTGCCAGCAGCGATTCGGGACTCTCCAATGAGCAGTTCTTC.

The chain has TRBV23-1 and TRBJ2-2; TRBD1 matches at 7 bases. TRBV23-1 carries the ORF label, with uncertain function. Trimming at V came to 8 bases and at J to 5 bases, leaving 11 bases not matched to a gene. The CDR3 sequence is 15 residues long. CDR3 sequence reads: CASPFPGQRTGELFF. The DNA of the CDR3 is TGCGCCAGCCCTTTTCCGGGACAGAGAACCGGGGAGCTGTTTTTT.

The chain combines TRBV18 with TRBJ1-3; possible D gene TRBD1, 5 bases. The V gene's germline CDR1 is KGHSH and CDR2 LQKENI. V lost 4 bases to trimming and J lost 1 base, with 8 bases between them. The CDR3 is made up of 14 amino acids. The CDR3 DNA is TGTGCCAGCTCACGGACAAGTTCTGGAAACACCATATATTTT. Protein product: CASSRTSSGNTIYF.

The chain has TRBV11-2 and TRBJ2-1, with TRBD2 as a possible D gene (5 bases). CDR1 SGHAT and CDR2 FQNNGV come from the germline V gene. This CDR3 comprises 15 residues. V shed 0 bases and J shed 2 bases, with 8 bases lying between them. CDR3: CASSLEGEAYNEQFF. The CDR3 region has the DNA TGTGCCAGCAGCTTAGAGGGAGAGGCCTACAATGAGCAGTTCTTC.

CDR3 bases: TGTGCCAGCAGCTCGCCCGACACACGCCAAGAGACCCAGTACTTC. Translating it yields CASSSPDTRQETQYF. The chain uses TRBV7-3 and TRBJ2-5; D gene unclear. Trimming took 4 bases from V and 1 from J, leaving 13 bases between them. CDR1 is SGHTA, CDR2 FQGTGA, per germline. This CDR3 has 15 residues.

V gene TRBV7-2 combines with J gene TRBJ2-7; TRBD2 is a possible D gene (6 bases). Trimming left V 5 bases short and J 6 bases short, with 20 bases between. Germline-derived CDR1 and CDR2 are SGHTA and FQGNSA. CDR3 length: 15 amino acids. The CDR3 here is CASSQLQTGVGEQYF. The CDR3, as DNA: TGTGCCAGCAGCCAGTTACAGACGGGAGTAGGCGAGCAGTACTTC. The full variable domain, rest sourced from reference TRBV7-2 and TRBJ2-7, is GAGVSQSPSNKVTEKGKDVELRCDPISGHTALYWYRQSLGQGLEFLIYFQGNSAPDKSGLPSDRFSAERTGGSVSTLTIQRTQQEDSAVYLCASSQLQTGVGEQYFGPGTRLTVT.